The sample holds a few counts of the clone carrying this TCR beta chain. What it binds is not known. This specimen belongs to a study of cytomegalovirus exposure and HLA in healthy donors. Study-wide points: Later analysis revealed greater clonal expansion in HLA-associated TCR beta chains than in equally common others.

It was with 60 Vbeta and 13 Jbeta primers that the PCR ran. Method: immunoSEQ multiplex PCR; TCRdb's copy keeps in-frame clones and lacks some. The sample holds about 160,000 clones; roughly 80% are singletons and the top ten take more than 4%. The CDR3 is 16 residues long. Unmatched junction bases numbered 10, after V lost 5 bases and J lost 2 bases. CDR1 is SGHTA and CDR2 is FQGTGA in the germline V gene. Sequencing input: PBMCs. The origin of this receptor is a male donor in good health and CMV-seronegative. The chain joins TRBV7-3 to TRBJ2-3, with TRBD2 matching 7 bases. CDR3 region: CASSPQTSRPTDTQYF. The DNA for the CDR3 is TGTGCCAGCAGCCCCCAGACTAGCAGACCCACAGATACGCAGTATTTT.